This record concerns one T cell receptor (beta chain) sequence. Its specific antigen is unknown. No clone much larger than this one lies a single base away; base qualities are absent. The CDR3 numbers 15 residues from cysteine through valine. Left in the record is the CDR3 DNA by itself, 45 bases read in frame from the first base. The germline V gene encodes CDR1 MDHEN and CDR2 SYDVKM. V and J are truncated by 6 bases and 0 bases respectively, leaving an intervening sequence of 15 bases. The study tested focal radiation therapy combined with CTLA-4 blockade (ipilimumab) in patients with chemo-refractory metastatic non-small-cell lung cancer. The library was built by means of the immunoSEQ multiplex PCR assay. Drawn from immuneACCESS, this table holds only the in-frame rearrangements with V and J called that TCRdb kept. Clones are partly lost; checked studies trace under half to an unresolved V gene and leave the rest unexplained. The sample has tens of thousands of clones on record, around 79% of them singletons. The top ten constitute almost 9% of the sample.

These data belong to a study of radiotherapy plus CTLA-4 blockade in lung cancer (dated by TCRdb to 2016 to 2018). For the wider study: Objective responses occurred in roughly a sixth of enrolled patients, and about 33% achieved disease control.

The paper as a whole reports these results and caveats: After treatment with radiotherapy and ipilimumab, TCR clones that originated in tumors expanded in peripheral blood. Early dynamic changes in blood T cell clones, together with increased serum interferon-beta after radiation, were reported as the strongest predictors of response.

The sample was peripheral blood, taken from a patient treated with radiotherapy plus ipilimumab. The receptor comes from a human donor with non-small cell lung cancer who had stable disease on radiotherapy plus ipilimumab. Here the chain combines TRBV28 and TRBJ2-7, with the D gene not confidently named. The CDR3 reads CASSSGDSRSYEQYV. The nucleotides are TGTGCCAGCAGCTCCGGAGACTCACGCTCCTACGAGCAGTACGTC.